These 21 T cell receptor beta chains originate from one sample sequenced in a study of beta chain features in type 1 diabetes. Sequenced material consisted of expressed TCRB transcripts (all of the isolated RNA was reverse transcribed). The method was immunoSEQ multiplex PCR; TCRdb's version includes in-frame clones alone and lacks a portion of them. The sample holds hundreds of thousands of clones; roughly 8% are singletons and the top ten take under 0.5%. Sequenced: central memory CD4+ T cells from blood. Receptors originate from a woman younger than 35 in good health.

V is TRBV27 and J is TRBJ2-7, with a possible D match to TRBD2 (6 bases). Germline-derived CDR1 and CDR2 are MNHEY and SMNVEV (reference sequence). The CDR3 sequence is 12 residues long. With 4 bases removed from V and 3 bases from J, the gap between germline ends came to 7 bases. The CDR3 here is CASSSGGYEQYF. CDR3 nucleotides: TGTGCCAGCAGTTCCGGGGGCTACGAGCAGTACTTC.

This clone has more than one count but fewer than ten. This sequence joins TRBV5-4 and TRBJ2-1; 8 bases map to TRBD2. This CDR3 has 15 residues. V lost 3 bases, J lost 5 bases, and 7 bases stayed unmatched. The germline gives CDR1 SGHNT, CDR2 YYREEE (reference sequence). CDR3 protein: CASSWISGTDNEQFF. Here the CDR3 DNA reads TGTGCCAGCAGCTGGATTAGCGGGACCGACAATGAGCAGTTCTTC.

This clone was seen more than once but under ten times. V usage is TRBV7-2 and J usage is TRBJ1-1; 7 nucleotides line up with TRBD1. In germline, CDR1 is SGHTA, CDR2 FQGNSA. CDR3 length: 15 amino acids. V lost 5 bases, J lost 1 base, and 7 bases stayed unmatched. DNA for the CDR3: TGTGCCAGCAGCCAATACAGGGGTGGGAACACTGAAGCTTTCTTT. Translated: CASSQYRGGNTEAFF.

This clone showed up just a few times. The V gene is TRBV4-2, the J gene TRBJ2-1; tentative D call: TRBD2 (6 bases). The CDR3 contains 16 residues. Germline values: CDR1 LGHNA, CDR2 YNFKEQ. Trimming took off 4 bases at V and 10 bases at J, with 23 bases between the two ends. CDR3 in amino acids: CASSLVPGLDAGEQFF. Written as DNA, the CDR3 is TGTGCCAGCAGCCTAGTACCGGGACTGGACGCGGGGGAGCAGTTCTTC.

This clone was picked up a small number of times. J is TRBJ2-7 and V is TRBV15; 7 bases map to TRBD1. The CDR3 runs to 14 residues. Germline V gene data show CDR1 as LNHNV and CDR2 as YYDKDF (reference sequence). The V gene end was trimmed by 8 bases and the J gene end by 2 bases; junction bases not matched to a gene: 9. This chain's CDR3 is CATARRQGAYEQYF. Written as DNA, the CDR3 is TGTGCCACCGCCCGGCGGCAGGGGGCCTACGAGCAGTACTTC.

This clone was counted at least ten times. The gene calls are TRBV7-9 and TRBJ1-5; the match to TRBD1 covers 11 bases. With 4 bases clipped from V and 6 bases from J, the junction kept 2 bases outside the gene matches. This CDR3 has 14 amino acids. Germline V CDR1 and CDR2: SEHNR, FQNEAQ (reference sequence). The CDR3 DNA is TGTGCCAGCAGCTCCGGGACAGGGGGTCAGCCCCAGCATTTT. It specifies CASSSGTGGQPQHF. Using reference TRBV7-9 and TRBJ1-5 for the parts outside the CDR3, the full variable domain is DTGVSQNPRHKITKRGQNVTFRCDPISEHNRLYWYRQTLGQGPEFLTYFQNEAQLEKSRLLSDRFSAERPKGSFSTLEIQRTEQGDSAMYLCASSSGTGGQPQHFGDGTRLSIL.

This clone was counted only a few times. The chain carries TRBV6-6 and TRBJ1-1; D not resolved. CDR1 and CDR2 (germline): MNHNY, SVGAGI (reference sequence). Trimming took off 3 bases at V and 12 bases at J, with 11 bases between the two ends. This CDR3 spans 11 amino acids. As DNA, the CDR3 is TGTGCCAGCAGTTATGTAGGGCTTTCTTTCTTT. Its translation is CASSYVGLSFF.

This clone has more than one count but fewer than ten. This chain joins TRBV4-1 and TRBJ2-5; 10 positions match TRBD2. The CDR3 is 17 residues long. V trimming: 1 base; J trimming: 6 bases; junction bases outside the gene matches: 11. Germline V lookup: CDR1 MGHRA, CDR2 YSYEKL. CDR3 bases: TGCGCCAGCAGCCAAGTGGTGGCTAGCGGGAGTCGAAAGACCCAGTACTTC. The encoded protein is CASSQVVASGSRKTQYF.

The DNA of the CDR3 is TGTGCCAGCAGCTTATATGAGGATGGCTACACCTTC. It is translated as CASSLYEDGYTF. The gene calls are TRBV7-2 and TRBJ1-2; D gene uncertain. Trimming cost V 2 bases and J 6 bases, with 7 bases left between them. Germline lookup yields CDR1 SGHTA and CDR2 FQGNSA. This CDR3 is built from 12 residues.

Many counts were recorded for this clone. J is TRBJ2-7 and V is TRBV5-1, with D perhaps TRBD1 (5 bases). Germline loops: CDR1 SGHRS, CDR2 YFSETQ. CDR3 length equals 13 residues. Trimming stripped 0 bases from V and 4 bases from J, with 8 bases between. CDR3 residues: CASSLGTQYEQYF. For the CDR3, the DNA is TGCGCCAGCAGCTTGGGGACACAGTACGAGCAGTACTTC.

This clone was seen a handful of times. The chain employs TRBV6-6 and TRBJ1-1; 8 bases align to TRBD1. CDR3 size: 15 residues. The germline V gene encodes CDR1 MNHNY and CDR2 SVGAGI (reference sequence). The trim removed 6 bases at V and 0 bases at J, leaving 6 bases unmatched. The CDR3 loop reads CASRDRDRVNTEAFF. The CDR3 DNA follows: TGTGCCAGCAGGGACAGGGACCGGGTGAACACTGAAGCTTTCTTT.

This CDR3 is CASSRDGLAGAGANVLTF. The CDR3 coding sequence is TGTGCCAGCAGCCGAGACGGACTAGCGGGAGCTGGGGCCAACGTCCTGACTTTC. The V and J genes are TRBV7-8 and TRBJ2-6; 13 positions match TRBD2. This CDR3 has 18 amino acids. V was pared by 5 bases and J by 2 bases, with 6 bases of the junction left unmatched. From germline, CDR1 is SGHVS and CDR2 FQNEAQ. Full variable domain (outside the CDR3, taken from reference TRBV7-8 and TRBJ2-6): GAGVSQSPRYKVAKRGQDVALRCDPISGHVSLFWYQQALGQGPEFLTYFQNEAQLDKSGLPSDRFFAERPEGSVSTLKIQRTQQEDSAVYLCASSRDGLAGAGANVLTFGAGSRLTVL.

The rearrangement links TRBV28 to TRBJ1-2, with D perhaps matching TRBD1 (6 bases). Looked up from germline, CDR1 is MDHEN and CDR2 is SYDVKM. There are 15 residues in the CDR3. Between the trimmed V and J ends, which lost 3 bases and 7 bases, there was a span of 18 bases. The CDR3 here is CASSFGRSGAIGYTF. The CDR3 DNA follows: TGTGCCAGCAGTTTTGGCCGTTCGGGGGCTATTGGCTACACCTTC.

The chain is built from TRBV4-3 and TRBJ2-1; TRBD2 matches 7 bases. Germline assignment: CDR1 LGHNA and CDR2 YSLEER. This CDR3 is 18 amino acids long. J lost 2 bases, V lost 0 bases, and 10 bases had no gene match. This chain's CDR3 is CASSQDGGLGGAYNEQFF. The CDR3 region has the DNA TGCGCCAGCAGCCAAGATGGCGGCTTGGGAGGGGCCTACAATGAGCAGTTCTTC.

This clone was seen only a few times. The chain employs TRBV28 and TRBJ2-3; no definite D call. CDR1 is MDHEN, CDR2 SYDVKM, per germline. Deletions cut 2 bases from V and 6 bases from J, with 0 bases between. This CDR3 contains 10 residues. CDR3 in DNA: TGTGCCAGCAGTTTAGATACGCAGTATTTT. Residues: CASSLDTQYF.

Many counts were recorded for this clone. The rearrangement uses TRBV5-6 and TRBJ2-5; 7 bases line up with TRBD2. CDR1 is SGHDT, CDR2 YYEEEE, per germline. This CDR3 region has 11 residues. With V trimmed by 5 bases and J by 9 bases, 4 bases remained unmatched. DNA for the CDR3: TGTGCCAGCAGTCGACGGGGGGCCCAGTACTTC. Translating it yields CASSRRGAQYF.

This clone was found a few times. A much larger clone differs from this one at a single base, so this may be a read error. Additional DNA sequences in this sample encode the identical CDR3. The chain employs TRBV5-1 and TRBJ2-1, with D hard to call. Deletions cut 0 bases from V and 0 bases from J, with 7 bases between. Germline loops: CDR1 SGHRS, CDR2 YFSETQ. This CDR3 contains 15 residues. In nucleotides, the CDR3 is TGCGCCAGCAGCTTGGGTGGGGACTCCTACAATGAGCAGTTCTTC. Translated, it gives CASSLGGDSYNEQFF.

This clone was detected many times. The J gene is TRBJ2-7, the V gene TRBV7-9; D ambiguous. V gave up 1 base and J gave up 6 bases, with 10 bases separating them. Germline V gene lookup returns CDR1 SEHNR and CDR2 FQNEAQ (reference sequence). This CDR3 has 13 amino acids. The CDR3 DNA follows: TGTGCCAGCAGCTTAGAGCCGGGTATCGAGCAGTACTTC. The encoded protein is CASSLEPGIEQYF.

Only a few counts were recorded for this clone. V and J are TRBV7-2 and TRBJ1-1, with D unresolved. The CDR3 is 13 amino acids. Germline values: CDR1 SGHTA, CDR2 FQGNSA. V was shortened by 7 bases and J by 0 bases, with 9 bases between the two germline ends. CDR3 loop: CASKGQLNTEAFF. CDR3 bases: TGTGCCAGCAAAGGCCAGTTGAACACTGAAGCTTTCTTT.

This clone was recorded a few times. This chain joins TRBV7-2 and TRBJ1-5; maybe TRBD1 (5 bases). CDR1 and CDR2 from the germline V gene are SGHTA and FQGNSA. This CDR3 region has 16 residues. Trimming left V 2 bases short and J 0 bases short, with 11 bases between. The CDR3 reads CASSLMGRASNQPQHF. Written as DNA, the CDR3 is TGTGCCAGCAGCTTAATGGGACGGGCTAGCAATCAGCCCCAGCATTTT. Full variable domain (missing parts from reference TRBV7-2 and TRBJ1-5): GAGVSQSPSNKVTEKGKDVELRCDPISGHTALYWYRQSLGQGLEFLIYFQGNSAPDKSGLPSDRFSAERTGGSVSTLTIQRTQQEDSAVYLCASSLMGRASNQPQHFGDGTRLSIL.

This clone has ten or more counts. The rearrangement joins TRBV9 to TRBJ2-6, with 10 nucleotides matching TRBD1. CDR3 length: 19 residues. The junction had 11 bases not matched to a gene; V was cut back by 1 base and J by 4 bases. The V gene's germline CDR1 is SGDLS and CDR2 YYNGEE. The CDR3 coding sequence is TGTGCCAGCAGCGTAAGCCTCGGGACAGGGGTGGACGGGGCCAACGTCCTGACTTTC. Amino acid sequence: CASSVSLGTGVDGANVLTF.